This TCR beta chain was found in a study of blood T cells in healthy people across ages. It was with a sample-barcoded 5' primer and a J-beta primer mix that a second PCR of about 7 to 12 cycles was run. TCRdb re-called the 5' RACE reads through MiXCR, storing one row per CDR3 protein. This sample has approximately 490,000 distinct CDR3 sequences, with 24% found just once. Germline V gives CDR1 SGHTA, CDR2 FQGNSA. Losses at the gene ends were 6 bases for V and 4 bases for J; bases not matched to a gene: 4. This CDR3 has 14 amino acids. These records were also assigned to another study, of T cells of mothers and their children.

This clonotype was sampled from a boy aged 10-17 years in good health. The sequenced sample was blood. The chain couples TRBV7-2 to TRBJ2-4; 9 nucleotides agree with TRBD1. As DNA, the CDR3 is TGTGCCAGCAGAGAGACAGGGGGTAAAAACATTCAGTACTTC. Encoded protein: CASRETGGKNIQYF.